The text below deals with one T cell receptor (beta chain). The record originates from a study of blood T cell repertoires in COVID-19. As handled by the study authors: Reference gene primer amplification yielded estimated nucleated cell counts. Measured with immunoSEQ multiplex PCR; TCRdb has only the in-frame clones, and not every one. V and J calls and clone size come straight from that table; D and trimming were deduced from the DNA. This repertoire shows approximately 220,000 clones, about 85% found once; its top ten account for approximately 19%. The CDR3 totals 15 residues. Germline V CDR1 and CDR2: SGHTA, FQGNSA. J lost 2 bases, V lost 6 bases, and 4 bases had no gene match.

The sequenced material came from PBMCs or T cells enriched from blood (not recorded which). This TCR came from a man aged 40-55 years who had recovered from COVID-19. The rearrangement uses TRBV7-2 and TRBJ2-3; 11 bases fit TRBD2. CDR3 in amino acids: CASSRTSGHTDTQYF. CDR3 DNA: TGTGCCAGCAGTCGGACTAGCGGGCACACAGATACGCAGTATTTT.